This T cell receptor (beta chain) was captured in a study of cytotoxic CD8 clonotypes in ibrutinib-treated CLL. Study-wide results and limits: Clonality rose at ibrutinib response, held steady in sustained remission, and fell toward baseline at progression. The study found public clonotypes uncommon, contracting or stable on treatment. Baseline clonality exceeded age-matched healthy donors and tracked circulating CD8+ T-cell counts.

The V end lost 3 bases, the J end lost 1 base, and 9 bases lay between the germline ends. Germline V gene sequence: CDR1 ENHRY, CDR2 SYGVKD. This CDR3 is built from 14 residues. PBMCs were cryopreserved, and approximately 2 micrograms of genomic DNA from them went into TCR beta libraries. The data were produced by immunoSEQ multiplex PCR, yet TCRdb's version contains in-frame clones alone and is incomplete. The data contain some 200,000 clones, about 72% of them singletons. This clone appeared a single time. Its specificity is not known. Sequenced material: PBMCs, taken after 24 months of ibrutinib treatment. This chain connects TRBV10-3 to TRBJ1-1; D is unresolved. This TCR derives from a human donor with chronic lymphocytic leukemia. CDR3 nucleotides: TGTGCCATCAGTGACGCGGGATCGAACACTGAAGCTTTCTTT. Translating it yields CAISDAGSNTEAFF.